This T cell receptor beta chain was documented in a study of T cells in tumors after PD-1 blockade (dated by TCRdb to between 2019 and 2020). About the study as a whole: Prior checkpoint blockade, systemic immunosuppressant use, and recent radiotherapy or other anti-cancer therapy within 4 weeks were grounds for patient exclusion. Pembrolizumab 200 mg every 3 weeks or cemiplimab 350 mg every 2 weeks was administered to patients. Ongoing daily vismodegib 150 mg was also given to a subset of patients during anti-PD-1 treatment. An average of around 100,000 TCR templates (range about 24,679-270,000) and 35,000 to 45,000 unique clonotypes was obtained for peripheral blood samples. Paired single-cell RNA and TCR sequencing was performed on site-matched tumors from BCC or SCC patients before and after anti-PD-1 therapy. To compare clonotypes in blood and tumor, bulk TCR sequencing was done on 10 peripheral blood samples taken from roughly 5 patients. RECIST version 1.1 was used to assess clinical response.

The immunoSEQ platform was used for deep TCRbeta sequencing. In the authors' own workflow: For further analysis, only productive rearrangements were exported from the immunoSEQ Analyzer. T cell phenotypes were assigned to bulk TCRbeta clonotypes by matching the clonotypes to single-cell RNA+TCR-seq clones that had the same TCRbeta sequence. Using bulk TCR sequencing data, clone enrichment in tumor was calculated by dividing a clone's tumor frequency by the same clone's PBMC frequency. GLIPH was used to group TCRs into specificity groups, clusters of distinct TCRs likely recognizing common antigens via shared CDR3 motifs. This immuneACCESS table, as held by TCRdb, lists in-frame sequences with V and J called but not all clones. Of the missing ones, under half trace to an unresolved V gene in checked studies; the others have no known cause. The V and J calls and the clone size are those of that table, but D and trimming were determined from the DNA. This sample gives 20,000 to 30,000 clones in total; around four fifths of them show up just once. Approximately 12% of the sample is in the top ten clones.

The label giving this sample's time point can be read as: after anti-PD-1 therapy. Genomic DNA extracted from tumor biopsies or peripheral blood was used for bulk TCRbeta sequencing, with input ranging from roughly 616 ng to 6,004 ng. Every patient had histologically proven advanced or metastatic basal or squamous cell carcinoma and was a poor candidate for surgical resection. Of the approximately 12 patients making up the basal cell carcinoma cohort, about 8 underwent bulk tumor TCR sequencing. General findings and caveats noted by the study authors: Around two fifths of the TCR clonotypes from tumors also showed up in blood, and some novel exhausted tumor clones were present in pre-treatment blood, which suggests peripheral recruitment. Where the novel T cell clones came from was not determined, and possible sources could include lymphoid organs or rare unexpanded clones inside the tumor or in the tumor periphery.

About this clone itself: Its target antigen remains unknown. Base qualities are not recorded, but no much larger clone differs from it by a single base.

CDR1 and CDR2 are read off the germline V gene as KGHDR and SFDVKD. Between the V and J ends, shortened by 2 bases and 10 bases respectively, the junction contains 11 bases. Inclusive of the bounding cysteine and phenylalanine, the CDR3 is 13 residues long. The sequence is cut down to CDR3 DNA, 39 bases in frame from base 1. The sequence was obtained from a human donor with basal cell carcinoma. The V and J genes are TRBV24-1 and TRBJ2-1, with no D gene named confidently. The source material was PBMCs, sampled after anti-PD-1 treatment. The CDR3: CATSDSNSQEQFF. The bases are TGTGCCACCAGTGATTCCAACAGTCAGGAGCAGTTCTTC.